This TCR beta chain was sequenced during a study of beta chain features in type 1 diabetes. Study information: Healthy donors resembled patients in age, gender and cell yields.

cDNA synthesis used the whole RNA isolate, giving expressed TCRB sequences. Generated by immunoSEQ multiplex PCR, the TCRdb table keeps only in-frame clones and is missing some. The sample records 250,000 to 300,000 clones, 24% being singletons. Per donor, one heparinised blood draw averaged approximately 120 mL. From germline, CDR1 is SEHNR and CDR2 FQNEAQ (reference sequence). Trimming cost V 3 bases and J 6 bases, with 11 bases left between them. The CDR3 loop spans 13 amino acids. Study results and caveats: TCRB CDR3s from Type 1 diabetes patients were moderately but significantly shorter in all four CD4+ subsets.

Concerning this clone itself: Its antigen is currently unknown.

The sequence was collected from a woman aged 30 to 39 with type 1 diabetes. The chain links TRBV7-9 to TRBJ1-2; tentatively, D is TRBD1 (6 bases). The specimen was naive CD4+ T cells from blood. The CDR3 nucleotides read TGTGCCAGCAGCTTGGACAGTACCAATGGCTACACCTTC. Protein product: CASSLDSTNGYTF.